The following is a TCR beta chain sequence with its context. Its antigen remains unidentified. Within one base of it there is no much larger clone, and no base qualities were kept. The CDR3, from cysteine to phenylalanine, totals 12 residues. Of the read, only the CDR3 DNA is kept; its 36 bases are in frame from base 1. Sequences SGHRS (CDR1) and YFSETQ (CDR2) are obtained from the germline V gene. Trimming takes 5 bases from V and 2 bases from J, and the germline ends sit 7 bases apart. The data belong to a study of cytomegalovirus exposure and HLA in healthy donors (dated by TCRdb to 2015 to 2018). General notes on the study: According to an earlier analysis of 587 of the donors, about 179 million T cells yielded approximately 120 million unique TCR beta sequences and 276 Gb of sequence data. High-throughput TCR immunosequencing, statistical association of individual TCRs with disease status, and machine learning were combined to predict cytomegalovirus infection status. Donor age, sex, ethnicity and CMV serostatus were collected together with the repertoire data. A later analysis re-examined previously published TCR beta repertoires from roughly 650 donors and added high-resolution HLA genotyping to investigate patterns of TCR occurrence. An early release that covered fewer than 800 HLA-typed donors contained about 290 gigabases of sequencing data and 75 million to 100 million unique TCR sequences. A separate validation cohort of more than 100 different subjects was used in addition to the roughly 700-subject first cohort. Rather than using new phenotypic data, the later analysis identified candidate immune exposures from TCR beta sequences and from how often those sequences occurred across donors. Several DR-DQ haplotypes were handled as single units for association and clustering because linkage in the cohort was strong. The T cell repertoires of 700 or so subjects were profiled by immunosequencing and related to cytomegalovirus serostatus. Typing coverage differed by locus: A, B, C, DRB1 and DQB1 were typed in about 629-640 donors, DQA1 in about 500, DPA1 in roughly 590, and DPB1 in 450 to 480. Of the roughly 400 genotyped donors, more than 75% were placed in the genetic ancestry cluster associated with self-reported Caucasian donors. Class I and class II HLA loci were covered by the typing at four-digit resolution. In an earlier analysis of 550 to 700 of the donors, high-throughput TCR beta sequencing was used to judge whether each TCR beta V gene segment behaved as functional or pseudogenic. In a later genetic analysis, genome-wide SNP genotypes for about 65% of the 666 donors were used, and that subset was treated as a discovery cohort. Among around 400 genotyped donors of the cohort, an average of around 240,000 unique TCR beta nucleotide sequences were sequenced per donor, roughly 20% of them non-productive. The study was designed to test whether signatures of past pathogen exposure could be identified by cataloging public T cell receptors. All discovery cohort repertoires had been generated using a single sequencing platform.

The cohort was made up of about 670 healthy bone marrow donors. At the time of sampling, every cohort member was nominally healthy, though immune exposures that went unrecorded were likely present. The donor was CMV seronegative and belonged to the group of over 300 seronegative cohort members. Every donor gave a peripheral blood sample, and the peripheral blood mononuclear cells from that sample were used for TCR beta sequencing. Genomic DNA was extracted from the blood cell samples with the Qiagen DNeasy Blood Extraction Kit. Preparation of the library involved the immunoSEQ multiplex PCR assay. For the multiplex PCR, a mixture combining 60 forward primers for TCR Vbeta segments and 13 reverse primers for TCR Jbeta segments was used. The CDR3 region of rearranged TCR beta genes was amplified from genomic DNA by a multiplex PCR assay. Amplified TCR beta libraries were sequenced as 87-base-pair reads on the Illumina HiSeq System. The published analysis was carried out like this. A later analysis counted 65 million to 90 million unique TCR beta chains across the 666 repertoires, and roughly 10 million of these chains were shared by at least two donors. To remove PCR and sequencing errors, raw reads were error-corrected and collapsed into unique sequences using a nearest-neighbor algorithm that merged closely related sequences. CDR3 sequences were aligned to IMGT reference sequences to assign V, D and J gene segments. For a sequence to be retained, a match of at least six nucleotides was required to both a V gene segment and a J gene segment. Rearrangements were classified as productive when the CDR3 lacked stop codons and remained in frame with V and J, and all other rearrangements were classified as non-productive. Following IMGT convention, CDR3 was defined as the stretch from the second conserved V-encoded cysteine to the conserved J-encoded phenylalanine. Sequences without an unambiguous match to a single V gene segment were excluded from the earlier analysis of approximately 600 of the donors. An earlier analysis of 587 of the donors called V segments functional above 56.7% productive rearrangements and segregating when the between-donor standard deviation exceeded 5%. A statistical classification framework was developed to diagnose cytomegalovirus status using the catalog of TCR beta chain sequences. V and J gene assignment, in a later analysis, came from comparing TCR nucleotide sequences with IMGT/GENE-DB human TR gene sequences. Using the TCRdist pipeline, a later analysis assigned CDR3 sequences along with most-parsimonious VDJ recombination scenarios. In a later analysis, each TCR beta chain was defined by its CDR3 amino acid sequence together with its V-gene family, and reads without a unique V-gene family were excluded. To address suspected cross-contamination and a sequencing artifact, a later analysis removed a few hundred highly shared, low-generation-probability nucleotide sequences. In a later analysis, a clonal expansion index was calculated for each public chain from normalized within-repertoire ranks of inferred template counts. In a later analysis, generation probabilities were computed with a VDJ recombination model fitted to out-of-frame rearrangements, and the resulting probabilities were checked against IGoR. In a later analysis, hypergeometric tests were used to score TCR-TCR, TCR-HLA and TCR-CMV co-occurrence, with a repertoire-size bias correction applied to TCR pairs. A later analysis estimated false discovery rates by permuting HLA or CMV assignments 20 times. In a later analysis, co-occurring TCRs were grouped with DBSCAN, and TCRdist sequence similarity was added when clustering was performed within HLA-allele-positive subsets. For co-occurrence clustering, repertoires with fewer than 30,000 or more than 120,000 public chains were excluded, along with 4 to 6 repertoires with anomalous nucleotide sharing. Not all clones reach the TCRdb copy of this immuneACCESS table, which keeps in-frame sequences only. Checked studies attribute under half of the gap to unresolved V genes and leave the rest unexplained. D and trimming were read from the DNA, whereas the V and J calls and clone size are those reported in that table. The sample data list approximately 220,000 clones, and around 76% of these were observed just once. The ten largest clonotypes hold 0.63% of the sample.

Overall study results and their limits: Because counts were too low, seventeen rarely observed V segments, including chromosome 9 orphons, were left out of the earlier analysis of some 640 of the donors. Across donors, most TCR sequences were observed very rarely, whereas some public TCRs were present in many individuals. The authors suggested that the approach could potentially be generalized to other disease states and immunological phenotypes. Presence/absence analyses assumed roughly uniform sequencing depth across donors, an assumption that may not hold. Immune exposure information for the cohort was limited to CMV serostatus. In a later analysis, the rate of TCR association differed among HLA loci, with DRB1 alleles having the most associated TCRs and HLA-C alleles having the fewest. In a later genetic analysis, a missense DCLRE1C variant was associated with V-gene and J-gene trimming of TCR beta chains, and the association was replicated in an independent cohort. Several of the top co-occurrence clusters appeared to be linked to parvovirus B19, influenza, CMV and Epstein-Barr virus, according to a later analysis. Because the 87-base-pair reads could not distinguish some IMGT-functional V segments, including TRBV6-2 and TRBV6-3, those segments were excluded. Compared with equally common non-associated chains, HLA-associated TCR beta chains in a later analysis were more clonally expanded and had lower generation probabilities. According to a later genetic analysis, donors in an Asian-associated ancestry cluster had fewer N-insertions in productive TCRs than the approximately 650-donor mean. A cluster of highly shared sequence variants was judged likely to be a technical artifact of the sequencing pipeline. In vitro tests confirmed that a few of the cytomegalovirus-associated TCR beta chains recognize cytomegalovirus antigens. HLA typing was unavailable for some donors at each locus, so association tests used only the typed subset. The classifier was reported to diagnose cytomegalovirus status with high specificity and sensitivity in both the original and validation cohorts. Correlated functional status among segregating V segments might reflect linkage disequilibrium, but an unknown experimental factor could not be ruled out. The study listed 164 TCR beta chains as associated with cytomegalovirus. An earlier analysis of approximately 590 of the donors showed that most TCR beta V segments appeared in productive rearrangements either about 87% or about 30% of the time, which broadly matched IMGT annotations. In this cohort, only TCR beta chains were sequenced, and detectable features were limited by the absence of alpha or paired-chain data. Strong co-occurrence of HLA alleles, especially DR and DQ, made assigning TCR associations to individual alleles difficult. Most CMV-associated TCR beta chains appeared to be HLA-restricted in a later analysis, and the HLA associations seemed to be driven largely by CMV exposure. A further reported finding was that TCR beta sequences accurately predicted the HLA-A and HLA-B alleles for most subjects in the first cohort. At a false discovery rate of 0.05, a later analysis linked about 17,000 TCR beta sequences to specific HLA alleles.

Sequencing was performed on PBMCs. This clonotype originated in a man in his late teens or twenties in good health and CMV-seronegative. The chain links TRBV5-1 with TRBJ2-5; too little of a D gene remains to name it. The CDR3 protein sequence reads: CASRLIQETQYF. The DNA reads as follows: TGCGCCAGCAGACTTATTCAAGAGACCCAGTACTTC.